This T cell receptor (beta chain) was found in a study of regulatory T cells in long-lasting Graves disease. Study outcomes and limitations: Accuracy may have been reduced by the small sample size.

This clonotype was detected ten times or more. Its specificity is not known. Germline CDR1 is SGHRS and CDR2 is YFSETQ. This CDR3 is 14 amino acids long. V was clipped by 0 bases and J by 1 base, with 6 bases between them. TCR beta libraries were built with iRepertoire HTBI primers and Arm-PCR of CDR3 regions. One entry per CDR3 protein, called by TCRdb with MiXCR from the multiplex PCR reads. The sample lists approximately 400,000 distinct CDR3 sequences; about 15% were seen once. Time point specified: newly diagnosed GD, antithyroid drugs for less than 3 months. Isolated PBMC RNA provided the starting material for the TCR library. Graves' disease was diagnosed by American Thyroid Association guidelines. The data also belong to a second study, concerning T cells in Graves' hyperthyroidism and ophthalmopathy. Per that paper: The HTBI primer set was used in a first-round RT-PCR of the TCR CDR3.

V gene TRBV5-1 combines with J gene TRBJ2-3; D is undetermined. This material consisted of peripheral blood mononuclear cells (PBMCs), taken at new diagnosis, from a patient treated with antithyroid drugs. This clonotype was obtained from a woman aged 40 to 50 with Graves disease. The CDR3 loop reads CASSLEKGTDTQYF. DNA for the CDR3: TGCGCCAGCAGCTTGGAGAAGGGCACAGATACGCAGTATTTT.